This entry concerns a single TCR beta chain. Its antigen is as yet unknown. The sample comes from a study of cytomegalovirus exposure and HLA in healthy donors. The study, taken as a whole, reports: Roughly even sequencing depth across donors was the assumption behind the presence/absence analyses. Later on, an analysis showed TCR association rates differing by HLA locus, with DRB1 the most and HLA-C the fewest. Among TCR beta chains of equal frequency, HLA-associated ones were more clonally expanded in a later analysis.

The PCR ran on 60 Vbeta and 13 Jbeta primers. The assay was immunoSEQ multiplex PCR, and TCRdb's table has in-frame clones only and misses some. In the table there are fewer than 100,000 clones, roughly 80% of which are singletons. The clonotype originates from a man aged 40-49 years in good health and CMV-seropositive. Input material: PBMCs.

This CDR3 is CASSTPGQISGANVLTF. The CDR3 DNA sequence: TGTGCCAGTAGTACTCCGGGACAAATTTCTGGGGCCAACGTCCTGACTTTC. The V and J genes are TRBV19 and TRBJ2-6, with D perhaps matching TRBD1 (6 bases). The length of the CDR3 is 17 residues. Germline assignment: CDR1 LNHDA and CDR2 SQIVND (reference sequence). Trimming pared 4 bases from V and 1 base from J, leaving 14 bases between.